This T cell receptor (beta chain) comes out of a study of cytomegalovirus exposure and HLA in healthy donors. Overall study: Counted in an early data release were 75 million to 85 million unique TCRs from HLA-typed donors.

General study results and limits: Compared with the roughly 700-donor mean, an Asian-associated ancestry cluster reportedly had fewer N-insertions, according to a later analysis. V- and J-gene trimming in TCR beta was tied to a missense DCLRE1C variant by an analysis performed later. An analysis done earlier found most TCR beta V segments productive about 87% or about 30% of the time.

Comment on this clone: What it binds is not known.

PCR amplification relied on 60 Vbeta primers (plus 13 Jbeta primers). Measured with immunoSEQ multiplex PCR; TCRdb has only the in-frame clones, and not every one. The sample lists 100,000 to 150,000 clones; over 60% were seen once. This CDR3 comprises 12 residues. V dropped 7 bases and J dropped 4; count of bases not matched to a gene: 3. Germline lookup yields CDR1 MDHEN and CDR2 SYDVKM. This TCR was recovered from a woman aged 40-49 years in good health and CMV-seronegative. Sequencing was done on a sample of PBMCs. The V and J genes are TRBV28 and TRBJ2-5; 7 nucleotides line up with TRBD2. The CDR3 sequence: CASNSGGETQYF. CDR3 nucleotides: TGTGCCAGCAACTCGGGGGGAGAGACCCAGTACTTC.